Listed below are T cell receptor beta chains from one sample, sequenced in a study of spatial heterogeneity in lung cancer. TCRdb re-analysed the 5' RACE reads in MiXCR, keeping a single row per CDR3 protein. The profile shows around 21,000 distinct CDR3 sequences, more than 2.5% of them singletons. The input for sequencing was lung tumor tissue, taken at surgery. These receptors originate from a male donor with early-stage non-small cell lung cancer. Each CDR3 is given with its conserved first and last residue. Each record gives: clone size, J gene, V gene, D gene, CDR3 protein, CDR3 DNA. The D gene is left open where the match is weak. Sizes are listed as once, few or many counts, or a class when the clone is expanded.

>many|TRBJ2-2|TRBV18|TRBD1
CASSPSLGQLTGELFF
TGTGCCAGCTCACCAAGCCTGGGACAGCTCACCGGGGAGCTGTTTTTT
>medium-sized|TRBJ2-3|TRBV9|TRBD2
CASSTSGRASADTQYF
TGTGCCAGCAGCACTAGCGGGAGGGCCAGTGCAGATACGCAGTATTTT
>many|TRBJ2-2|TRBV7-2|NA
CASSLGARAGELFF
TGTGCCAGCAGCTTAGGAGCCCGCGCCGGGGAGCTGTTTTTT
>many|TRBJ2-3|TRBV6-5|NA
CASSQGGGATDTQYF
TGTGCCAGCAGCCAAGGTGGCGGGGCCACAGATACGCAGTATTTT
>many|TRBJ2-7|TRBV3-1|NA
CASSQVSWEQYF
TGTGCCAGCAGCCAAGTTTCTTGGGAGCAGTACTTC
>many|TRBJ1-5|TRBV6-2/TRBV6-3|TRBD1
CASKRQGAGQPQHF
TGTGCCAGCAAGAGACAGGGGGCAGGTCAGCCCCAGCATTTT
>many|TRBJ2-7|TRBV7-2|NA
CASSVTDSAPEQYF
TGTGCCAGCAGCGTGACAGATTCAGCCCCCGAGCAGTACTTC
>many|TRBJ1-2|TRBV11-3|TRBD1
CASSLGPGQGLYGYTF
TGTGCCAGCAGCTTAGGTCCGGGACAGGGTCTTTATGGCTACACCTTC
>many|TRBJ1-1|TRBV7-8|NA
CASSLSQGYKGAFF
TGTGCCAGCAGCTTATCCCAGGGGTACAAGGGAGCTTTCTTT
>many|TRBJ1-2|TRBV12-3/TRBV12-4|NA
CASSFGGANYGYTF
TGTGCCAGCAGTTTTGGGGGGGCCAACTATGGCTACACCTTC
>many|TRBJ1-2|TRBV12-3/TRBV12-4|NA
CASSRDTNYGYTF
TGTGCCAGCAGTCGGGACACCAACTATGGCTACACCTTC
>many|TRBJ1-2|TRBV12-3/TRBV12-4|NA
CASSLIQGGVVGYTF
TGTGCCAGCAGTTTAATCCAGGGAGGGGTTGTAGGCTACACCTTC
>many|TRBJ2-3|TRBV4-1|NA
CASSQAWASGTDTQYF
TGCGCCAGCAGCCAAGCCTGGGCTTCAGGCACAGATACGCAGTATTTT
>many|TRBJ2-1|TRBV7-2|NA
CASSLDQLDSYNEQFF
TGTGCCAGCAGCTTAGACCAGCTAGATTCCTACAATGAGCAGTTCTTC
>many|TRBJ2-1|TRBV14|NA
CASSQGLGMSSYNEQFF
TGTGCCAGCAGCCAAGGGTTGGGCATGAGCTCCTACAATGAGCAGTTCTTC
>many|TRBJ1-5|TRBV12-3/TRBV12-4|TRBD1
CASSLQTGGNQPQHF
TGTGCCAGCAGTCTTCAGACAGGGGGCAATCAGCCCCAGCATTTT
>many|TRBJ2-3|TRBV11-3|TRBD2
CASSLDAGAFGTQYF
TGTGCCAGCAGCTTAGACGCGGGAGCCTTCGGTACGCAGTATTTT
>many|TRBJ2-5|TRBV7-8|NA
CASRATRGSPQETQYF
TGTGCCAGCAGAGCCACAAGGGGGAGTCCCCAAGAGACCCAGTACTTC
>many|TRBJ1-4|TRBV29-1|NA
CSAVTGDEKLFF
TGCAGCGCCGTGACAGGCGATGAAAAACTGTTTTTT
>many|TRBJ2-1|TRBV7-8|TRBD2
CASSLAGGPHEQFF
TGTGCCAGCAGCTTAGCGGGAGGGCCACATGAGCAGTTCTTC
>many|TRBJ2-3|TRBV2|TRBD1
CASGTGDTDTQYF
TGTGCCAGCGGGACAGGGGACACAGATACGCAGTATTTT
>many|TRBJ2-6|TRBV7-2|NA
CASSLAWGAGANVLTF
TGTGCCAGCAGCTTAGCTTGGGGGGCTGGGGCCAACGTCCTGACTTTC
>many|TRBJ2-4|TRBV7-8|TRBD2
CASSLVAGEAKNIQYF
TGTGCCAGCAGCTTAGTGGCGGGGGAAGCCAAAAACATTCAGTACTTC
>few|TRBJ1-5|TRBV6-6|TRBD1
CASNPDRDSQPQHF
TGTGCCAGCAACCCGGACAGGGACAGTCAGCCCCAGCATTTT
>many|TRBJ2-3|TRBV20-1|TRBD2
CSARAELGTSGTQTQYF
TGCAGTGCTAGAGCCGAGCTGGGGACTAGCGGGACGCAGACGCAGTATTTT
>many|TRBJ1-1|TRBV11-1|NA
CASSATARMNTEAFF
TGTGCCAGCAGCGCCACAGCCAGAATGAACACTGAAGCTTTCTTT
>medium-sized|TRBJ1-5|TRBV12-3/TRBV12-4|TRBD1
CASKGQSNQPQHF
TGTGCCAGCAAGGGACAGTCAAATCAGCCCCAGCATTTT
>many|TRBJ2-1|TRBV7-9|NA
CASSLDLWDYEQFF
TGTGCCAGCAGCTTAGATCTCTGGGATTATGAGCAGTTCTTC